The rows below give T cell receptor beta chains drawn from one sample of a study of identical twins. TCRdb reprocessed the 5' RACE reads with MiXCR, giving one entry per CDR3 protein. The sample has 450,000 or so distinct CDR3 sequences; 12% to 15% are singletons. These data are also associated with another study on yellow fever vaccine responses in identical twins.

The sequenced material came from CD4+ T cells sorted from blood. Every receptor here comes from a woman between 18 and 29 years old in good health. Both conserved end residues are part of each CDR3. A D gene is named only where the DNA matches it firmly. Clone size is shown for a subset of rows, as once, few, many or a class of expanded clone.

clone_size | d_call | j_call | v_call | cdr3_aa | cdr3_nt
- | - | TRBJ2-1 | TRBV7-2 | CASEAGALNEQFF | TGTGCCAGCGAGGCGGGGGCCCTCAATGAGCAGTTCTTC
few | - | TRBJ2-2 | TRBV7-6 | CASSGTRTRLSNTGELFF | TGTGCCAGCAGCGGCACACGGACGCGGCTATCGAACACCGGGGAGCTGTTTTTT
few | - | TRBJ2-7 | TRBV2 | CASRITQREQYF | TGTGCCAGCAGGATAACACAGAGGGAGCAGTACTTC
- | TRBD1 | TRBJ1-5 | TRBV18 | CASSLGQGALHQPQHF | TGTGCCAGCTCACTTGGGCAGGGGGCCCTACATCAGCCCCAGCATTTT
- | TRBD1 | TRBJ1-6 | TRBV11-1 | CASSLATQGARSSYNSPLHF | TGTGCCAGCAGCTTAGCGACTCAGGGGGCCAGGAGCTCCTATAATTCACCCCTCCACTTT
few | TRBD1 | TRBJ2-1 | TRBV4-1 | CASSQDVDRAYDEQFF | TGCGCCAGCAGCCAGGATGTGGACAGGGCGTATGATGAGCAGTTCTTC
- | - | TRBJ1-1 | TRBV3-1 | CASSPSPADSEAFF | TGTGCCAGCAGCCCTAGCCCGGCGGACTCGGAAGCTTTCTTT
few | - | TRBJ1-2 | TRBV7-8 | CASSLAVSGVGNYGYTF | TGTGCCAGCAGCTTAGCCGTCAGCGGGGTCGGCAACTATGGCTACACCTTC
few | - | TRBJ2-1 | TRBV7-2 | CASHRGGGLYNEQFF | TGTGCCAGCCACAGGGGCGGGGGACTCTACAATGAGCAGTTCTTC
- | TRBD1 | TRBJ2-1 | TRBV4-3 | CASSQAGGRDHEQFF | TGCGCCAGCAGCCAAGCAGGGGGTCGGGACCATGAGCAGTTCTTC
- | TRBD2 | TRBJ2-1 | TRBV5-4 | CASSLTSGSSLLFF | TGTGCCAGCAGCTTGACTAGCGGGAGCTCCCTTCTGTTCTTC
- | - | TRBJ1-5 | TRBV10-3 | CAIKGGFNQPQHF | TGTGCCATCAAAGGGGGGTTCAATCAGCCCCAGCATTTT
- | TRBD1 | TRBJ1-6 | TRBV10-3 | CAISLDRGQSPLHF | TGTGCCATCAGTCTAGACAGGGGGCAATCACCCCTCCACTTT
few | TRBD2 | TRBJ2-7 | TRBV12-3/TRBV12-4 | CASSNLAVTYEQYF | TGTGCCAGCAGCAATCTAGCGGTTACCTACGAGCAGTACTTC
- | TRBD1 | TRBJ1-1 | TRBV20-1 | CSARDPGQGYTEAFF | TGCAGTGCTAGAGATCCGGGACAGGGGTACACTGAAGCTTTCTTT
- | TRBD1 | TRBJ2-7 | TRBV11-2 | CASSVLTGRAYEQYF | TGTGCCAGCAGTGTTCTGACAGGGCGGGCCTACGAGCAGTACTTC
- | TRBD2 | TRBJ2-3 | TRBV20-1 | CSARPNAGGGTDTQYF | TGCAGTGCTAGACCTAATGCGGGGGGCGGCACAGATACGCAGTATTTT
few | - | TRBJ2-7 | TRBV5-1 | CASSPQAKTYEQYF | TGCGCCAGCAGCCCACAGGCGAAGACCTACGAGCAGTACTTC
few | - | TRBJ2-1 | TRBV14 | CASSSRLEKGNEQFF | TGTGCCAGCAGCTCCCGACTAGAGAAGGGCAATGAGCAGTTCTTC
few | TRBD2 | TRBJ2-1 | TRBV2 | CASSQAGGLYNEQFF | TGTGCCAGCAGTCAAGCGGGAGGGCTGTACAATGAGCAGTTCTTC
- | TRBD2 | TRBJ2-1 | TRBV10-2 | CASLAGTSYNEQFF | TGCGCCAGCCTAGCGGGAACCTCCTACAATGAGCAGTTCTTC
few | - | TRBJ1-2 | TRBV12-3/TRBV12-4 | CASSPGTTTYGYTF | TGTGCCAGCAGCCCCGGGACCACGACTTATGGCTACACCTTC
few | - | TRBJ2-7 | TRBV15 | CATSPLPGVSYEQYF | TGTGCCACCAGCCCACTCCCGGGAGTGTCCTACGAGCAGTACTTC
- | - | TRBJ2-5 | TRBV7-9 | CASSRPGAETQYF | TGTGCCAGCAGCCGCCCCGGCGCAGAGACCCAGTACTTC
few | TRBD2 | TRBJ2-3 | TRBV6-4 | CASSEGLATDTQYF | TGTGCCAGCAGTGAGGGACTAGCCACAGATACGCAGTATTTT
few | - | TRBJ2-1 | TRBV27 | CASSRYYNEQFF | TGTGCCAGCAGTCGTTATTACAATGAGCAGTTCTTC
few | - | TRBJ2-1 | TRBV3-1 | CASSQGGRPFF | TGTGCCAGCAGCCAAGGAGGGCGTCCGTTCTTC
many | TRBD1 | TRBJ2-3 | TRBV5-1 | CASSLGQGGTDTQYF | TGTGCCAGCAGCCTGGGACAGGGAGGCACAGATACGCAGTATTTT
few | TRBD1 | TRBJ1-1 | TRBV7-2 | CASSATGQGFTEAFF | TGTGCCAGCAGCGCTACGGGACAGGGCTTCACTGAAGCTTTCTTT
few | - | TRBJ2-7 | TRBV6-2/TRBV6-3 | CASSELGRGANSYEQYF | TGTGCCAGCAGCGAATTGGGCCGGGGGGCTAACTCCTACGAGCAGTACTTC
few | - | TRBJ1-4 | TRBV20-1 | CSASFQGRGVEKLFF | TGCAGTGCTAGTTTCCAGGGACGGGGAGTTGAAAAACTGTTTTTT
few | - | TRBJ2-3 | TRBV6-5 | CASTLRDTQYF | TGTGCCAGCACGTTGCGGGATACGCAGTATTTT
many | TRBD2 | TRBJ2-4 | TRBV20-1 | CSARLLTSGRLNIQYF | TGCAGTGCTCGACTCCTGACTAGCGGGAGACTAAACATTCAGTACTTC
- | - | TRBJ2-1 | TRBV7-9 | CASTHDSYNEQFF | TGTGCCAGCACCCACGACTCCTACAATGAGCAGTTCTTC
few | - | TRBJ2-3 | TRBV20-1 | CSALLPHTGSDTQYF | TGCAGTGCTTTACTACCCCACACAGGTTCAGATACGCAGTATTTT
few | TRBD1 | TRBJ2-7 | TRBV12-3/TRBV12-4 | CASSSTDRSSYEQYF | TGTGCCAGCAGTTCAACGGACAGGTCCTCCTACGAGCAGTACTTC
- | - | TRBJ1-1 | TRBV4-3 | CASSQSLPIMNTEAFF | TGCGCCAGCAGCCAAAGCCTTCCAATTATGAACACTGAAGCTTTCTTT
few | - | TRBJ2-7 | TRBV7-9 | CASSLAVLGYEQYF | TGTGCCAGCAGCTTAGCCGTCCTAGGTTACGAGCAGTACTTC
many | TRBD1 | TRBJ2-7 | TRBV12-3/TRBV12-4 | CASSGDRSSYEQYF | TGTGCCAGCAGTGGGGACAGGAGCTCCTACGAGCAGTACTTC
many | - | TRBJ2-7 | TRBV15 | CATGTSFYEQYF | TGTGCCACAGGAACCTCCTTCTACGAGCAGTACTTC
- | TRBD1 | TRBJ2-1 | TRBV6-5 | CASSYGTGRLGSTEQFF | TGTGCCAGCAGTTACGGGACAGGGAGACTGGGGTCTACTGAGCAGTTCTTC
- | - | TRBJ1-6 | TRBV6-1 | CASRADSMNSPLHF | TGTGCCAGCAGAGCGGACAGTATGAATTCACCCCTCCACTTT
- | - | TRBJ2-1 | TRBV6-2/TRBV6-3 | CASSYMSPSSYNEQFF | TGTGCCAGCAGTTACATGAGTCCGAGCTCCTACAATGAGCAGTTCTTC
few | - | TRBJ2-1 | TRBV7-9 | CASSLRIPYNEQFF | TGTGCCAGCAGCTTACGGATCCCCTACAATGAGCAGTTCTTC
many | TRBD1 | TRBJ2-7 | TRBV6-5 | CASSYRDRGTYEQYF | TGTGCCAGCAGTTACCGGGACAGGGGGACCTACGAGCAGTACTTC
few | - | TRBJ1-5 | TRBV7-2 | CASSSRAQGGNQPQHF | TGTGCCAGCAGCTCTCGGGCCCAGGGTGGCAATCAGCCCCAGCATTTT
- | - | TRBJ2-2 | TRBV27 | CASSRLVRPGELFF | TGTGCCAGCAGCCGACTAGTGCGGCCCGGGGAGCTGTTTTTT
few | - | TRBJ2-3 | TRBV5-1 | CASSLFGGETDTQYF | TGCGCCAGCAGCTTGTTTGGCGGGGAGACAGATACGCAGTATTTT
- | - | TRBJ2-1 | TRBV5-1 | CASSLRLGVSSYNEQFF | TGCGCCAGCAGCTTGCGCCTAGGGGTGAGCTCCTACAATGAGCAGTTCTTC
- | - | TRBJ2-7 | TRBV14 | CASSQPGLRFREQYF | TGTGCCAGCAGCCAACCGGGGCTTAGGTTTCGGGAGCAGTACTTC
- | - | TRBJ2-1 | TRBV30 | CAWSPSDNEQFF | TGTGCCTGGAGTCCATCGGACAATGAGCAGTTCTTC
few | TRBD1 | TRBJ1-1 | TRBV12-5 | CASVREGARTEAFF | TGTGCTAGTGTTCGGGAGGGGGCGAGAACTGAAGCTTTCTTT
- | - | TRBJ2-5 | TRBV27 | CASSSLGVGVQETQYF | TGTGCCAGCAGTTCGCTCGGGGTGGGGGTCCAAGAGACCCAGTACTTC
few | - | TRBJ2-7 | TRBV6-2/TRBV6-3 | CASSKRHVDEQYF | TGTGCCAGCAGTAAGCGACACGTCGACGAGCAGTACTTC